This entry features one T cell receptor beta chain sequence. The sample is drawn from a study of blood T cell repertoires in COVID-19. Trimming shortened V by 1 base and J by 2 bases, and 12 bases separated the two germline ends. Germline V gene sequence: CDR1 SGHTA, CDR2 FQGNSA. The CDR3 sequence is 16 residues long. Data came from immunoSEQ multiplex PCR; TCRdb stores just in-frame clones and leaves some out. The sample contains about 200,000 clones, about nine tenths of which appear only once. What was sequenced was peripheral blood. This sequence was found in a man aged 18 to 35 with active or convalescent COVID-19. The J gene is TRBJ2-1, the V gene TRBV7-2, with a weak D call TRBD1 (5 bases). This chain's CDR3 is CASSLVGQGPYNEQFF. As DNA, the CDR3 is TGTGCCAGCAGCTTAGTAGGGCAGGGTCCCTACAATGAGCAGTTCTTC.